These 32 T cell receptor beta chains share one sample of origin, sequenced in a study of T cell responses to AZD1222 COVID-19 vaccine. This table comes from immunoSEQ multiplex PCR, and its TCRdb copy is limited to in-frame clones, with some not included. The repertoire has roughly 90,000 clones, around 90% of them found once; the top ten carry 4.5% to 5.5%. Sequenced material: peripheral blood, taken on day 0 of MenACWY control vaccination. These TCRs come from an adult in good health.

The sample holds a few counts of this clone. J is TRBJ2-7 and V is TRBV2; TRBD1 agrees at 7 bases. CDR3 length: 15 amino acids. Germline CDR1 is SNHLY and CDR2 is FYNNEI. The J segment lost 4 bases and the V segment lost 3 bases, leaving 9 bases of the junction unmatched. The chain's CDR3 is CASSDQRQGRYEQYF. The CDR3 DNA reads TGTGCCAGCAGTGACCAAAGACAGGGAAGGTACGAGCAGTACTTC. Supplemented by reference TRBV2 and TRBJ2-7, the full variable domain reads EPEVTQTPSHQVTQMGQEVILRCVPISNHLYFYWYRQILGQKVEFLVSFYNNEISEKSEIFDDQFSVERPDGSNFTLKIRSTKLEDSAMYFCASSDQRQGRYEQYFGPGTRLTVT.

As regards this clone: The junction does not match germline at one end; this may be a read error. The V and J genes are TRBV7-7 and TRBJ2-1; possibly TRBD2 for D (6 bases). Germline V gives CDR1 SSHAT, CDR2 FNYEAQ (reference sequence). This CDR3 spans 15 amino acids. CDR3 region: CASSPLGGSYNEQFF. CDR3 DNA: TGTGCTAGCAGCCCCCTTGGGGGGTCCTACAATGAGCAGTTCTTC. Looking up the rest from reference TRBV7-7 and TRBJ2-1 gives the full variable domain: GAGVSQSPRYKVTKRGQDVTLRCDPISSHATLYWYQQALGQGPEFLTYFNYEAQPDKSGLPSDRFSAERPEGSISTLTIQRTEQRDSAMYRCASSPLGGSYNEQFFGPGTRLTVL.

The V gene is TRBV10-3, the J gene TRBJ1-1, with TRBD1 matching 7 bases. Germline V CDR1 and CDR2: ENHRY, SYGVKD. The CDR3 sequence is 16 residues long. V lost 6 bases to trimming and J lost 1 base; unmatched junction nucleotides: 11. The CDR3 nucleotides read TGTGCCATCAGCCCTAACCGACAGGGTACGAACACTGAAGCTTTCTTT. It is translated as CAISPNRQGTNTEAFF.

The genes are TRBV29-1 and TRBJ2-7; TRBD2 agrees at 7 bases. Germline V lookup: CDR1 SQVTM, CDR2 ANQGSEA. With V trimmed by 2 bases and J by 3 bases, 1 base remained unmatched. This CDR3 has 12 amino acids. Written as DNA, the CDR3 is TGCAGCGTTGAACTAGCGGACTACGAGCAGTACTTC. This codes for CSVELADYEQYF.

V gene TRBV10-2 combines with J gene TRBJ2-3; D gene uncertain. Germline V CDR1 and CDR2: WSHSY, SAAADI. CDR3 length: 13 residues. With 0 bases removed from V and 1 base from J, the gap between germline ends came to 2 bases. CDR3 DNA: TGCGCCAGCAGTGAGTCGGGCACAGATACGCAGTATTTT. Protein sequence: CASSESGTDTQYF.

This clone has only one observation. This chain joins TRBV29-1 and TRBJ1-1; D is uncertain. The germline CDR1 and CDR2 sequences are SQVTM and ANQGSEA. The V end lost 3 bases, the J end lost 2 bases, and 10 bases lay between the germline ends. This CDR3 has 13 residues. In DNA, the CDR3 is TGCAGCGTTGATCCCCAGCTCAACACTGAAGCTTTCTTT. As protein: CSVDPQLNTEAFF.

This rearrangement joins TRBV2 to TRBJ1-1; a possible D gene is TRBD1 (5 bases). The CDR3 consists of 13 residues. The V gene's germline CDR1 is SNHLY and CDR2 FYNNEI. Trimming removed 4 bases from V and 1 base from J, with 7 bases in between. The CDR3, as DNA: TGTGCCAGCAGTGTCCAGGGGAACACTGAAGCTTTCTTT. Its protein is CASSVQGNTEAFF.

This rearrangement joins TRBV4-1 to TRBJ1-5; a weak D match, TRBD1 (5 bases). The CDR3 contains 14 residues. Trimming removed 1 base from V and 5 bases from J, with 9 bases in between. Germline V gene data show CDR1 as MGHRA and CDR2 as YSYEKL. The CDR3 sequence: CASSQVGGDQPQHF. Here the CDR3 DNA reads TGCGCCAGCAGCCAAGTCGGGGGGGATCAGCCCCAGCATTTT.

This clone is a singleton in its sample. This chain joins TRBV7-2 and TRBJ2-7; TRBD2 aligns across 16 bases. The germline V gene has CDR1 SGHTA and CDR2 FQGNSA. Losses at the gene ends were 0 bases for V and 5 bases for J; bases not matched to a gene: 10. The CDR3 spans 19 residues. The CDR3 bases are TGTGCCAGCAGCTTAGCGGGGACTAGCGGGAGGGCCGGCGGGCACGAGCAGTACTTC. Its translation is CASSLAGTSGRAGGHEQYF. Full variable domain (outside the CDR3, taken from reference TRBV7-2 and TRBJ2-7): GAGVSQSPSNKVTEKGKDVELRCDPISGHTALYWYRQSLGQGLEFLIYFQGNSAPDKSGLPSDRFSAERTGGSVSTLTIQRTQQEDSAVYLCASSLAGTSGRAGGHEQYFGPGTRLTVT.

This clone was seen once. This rearrangement joins TRBV7-9 to TRBJ2-3; weak D call: TRBD2 (6 bases). Per germline, CDR1 SEHNR and CDR2 FQNEAQ (reference sequence). The CDR3 length is 14 residues. Trimming took off 4 bases at V and 2 bases at J, with 10 bases between the two ends. The CDR3 DNA reads as TGTGCCAGCAGCTCGGGGCGGGACACAGATACGCAGTATTTT. Amino acid sequence: CASSSGRDTDTQYF.

The rearrangement links TRBV2 to TRBJ1-2; D may be TRBD1 (6 bases). Germline V gene data show CDR1 as SNHLY and CDR2 as FYNNEI. V was pared by 8 bases and J by 2 bases, with 15 bases between. This CDR3 region has 14 residues. For the CDR3, the DNA is TGTGCCAGCGTGTTAGGGGGTGCAAACTATGGCTACACCTTC. Protein: CASVLGGANYGYTF.

The chain combines TRBV6-2 or TRBV6-3 with TRBJ1-4; D is ambiguous. This CDR3 comprises 16 residues. Per germline, CDR1 MNHEY and CDR2 SVGEGT. The V and J ends lost 6 bases and 5 bases respectively, with 19 bases between them. This CDR3 is CASSPTSSSQNEKLFF. In DNA form, the CDR3 reads TGTGCCAGCAGCCCTACCTCGTCCTCGCAGAATGAAAAACTGTTTTTT.

The chain links TRBV12-3 or TRBV12-4 to TRBJ1-5, with a weak D call TRBD1 (5 bases). The CDR3 is 13 amino acids. Trimming pared 4 bases from V and 4 bases from J, leaving 8 bases between. The chain's CDR3 is CASSWGTNQPQHF. CDR3 in DNA: TGTGCCAGCAGTTGGGGGACGAATCAGCCCCAGCATTTT.

This chain links TRBV28 with TRBJ2-3, with a possible D match to TRBD1 (5 bases). Germline CDR1 is MDHEN and CDR2 is SYDVKM. CDR3 length: 12 residues. V lost 7 bases and J 5 bases, leaving 10 bases between the germline ends. The DNA for the CDR3 is TGTGCCAGCAACCAAAGGGGAGATACGCAGTATTTT. Amino acids: CASNQRGDTQYF.

This chain connects TRBV24-1 to TRBJ1-2; TRBD1 might be the D (5 bases). This CDR3 is built from 14 residues. From germline, CDR1 is KGHDR and CDR2 SFDVKD. Trimming removed 9 bases at V and 3 bases at J, with 16 bases between. This CDR3 reads CATAGADDYYGYTF. The CDR3 nucleotides are TGTGCCACCGCCGGGGCAGATGATTACTATGGCTACACCTTC.

The rearrangement joins TRBV9 to TRBJ1-2, with TRBD1 as a possible D gene (6 bases). The germline gives CDR1 SGDLS, CDR2 YYNGEE. Trimming removed 4 bases from V and 5 bases from J, with 12 bases in between. CDR3 size: 13 residues. The CDR3, as DNA: TGTGCCAGCAGCTCGGGGGCTGGGTATGGCTACACCTTC. It specifies CASSSGAGYGYTF.

This chain links TRBV6-5 with TRBJ1-2; 7 bases are a match to TRBD1. The ends lost 6 bases at V and 8 bases at J; junction bases unmatched: 9. The V gene's germline CDR1 is MNHEY and CDR2 SVGAGI. The CDR3 sequence is 13 residues long. This CDR3 reads CASRIDRDGGYTF. DNA of the CDR3: TGTGCCAGCAGAATCGACAGGGACGGGGGCTACACCTTC.

The chain combines TRBV11-1 with TRBJ1-1; D unresolved. Germline CDR1 and CDR2: SGHAT and FQDESV (reference sequence). CDR3 size: 13 residues. V was trimmed by 1 base and J by 1 base, leaving 4 bases between them. The CDR3, as DNA: TGTGCCAGCAGCTTAGGCACGAACACTGAAGCTTTCTTT. This encodes CASSLGTNTEAFF.

The V and J genes are TRBV5-5 and TRBJ1-4; 7 positions match TRBD1. Germline CDR1 SGHKS, CDR2 YYEKEE (reference sequence). This CDR3 has 16 amino acids. V dropped 4 bases and J dropped 5; count of bases not matched to a gene: 11. The CDR3 reads CASSGGPGTANEKLFF. The CDR3 nucleotides read TGTGCCAGCAGCGGGGGACCTGGGACAGCGAATGAAAAACTGTTTTTT. Based on the CDR3 plus reference TRBV5-5 and TRBJ1-4, the full variable domain is DAGVTQSPTHLIKTRGQQVTLRCSPISGHKSVSWYQQVLGQGPQFIFQYYEKEERGRGNFPDRFSARQFPNYSSELNVNALLLGDSALYLCASSGGPGTANEKLFFGSGTQLSVL.

The chain has TRBV2 and TRBJ2-5, with D perhaps TRBD2 (5 bases). The length of the CDR3 is 13 residues. The V gene's germline CDR1 is SNHLY and CDR2 FYNNEI. Trimming pared 6 bases from V and 5 bases from J, leaving 13 bases between. The CDR3 protein is CASRELVGETQYF. The CDR3 nucleotides read TGTGCCAGCAGGGAACTAGTAGGGGAGACCCAGTACTTC.

The DNA of the CDR3 is TGTGCCACCGGATTGGGGGGCCTTAATTCACCCCTCCACTTT. Translating it yields CATGLGGLNSPLHF. The gene calls are TRBV19 and TRBJ1-6, with TRBD1 as a possible D gene (6 bases). The germline CDR1 and CDR2 sequences are LNHDA and SQIVND (reference sequence). V was cut by 10 bases and J by 6 bases, with 16 bases left in between. The CDR3 runs to 14 residues. Based on the CDR3 plus reference TRBV19 and TRBJ1-6, the full variable domain is DGGITQSPKYLFRKEGQNVTLSCEQNLNHDAMYWYRQDPGQGLRLIYYSQIVNDFQKGDIAEGYSVSREKKESFPLTVTSAQKNPTAFYLCATGLGGLNSPLHFGNGTRLTVT.

The J gene is TRBJ2-3, the V gene TRBV6-5, with TRBD2 as a possible D gene (5 bases). There are 15 residues in the CDR3. The V gene's germline CDR1 is MNHEY and CDR2 SVGAGI. V was cut by 3 bases and J by 7 bases, with 17 bases left in between. The CDR3, as DNA: TGTGCCAGCAGTTATGACGAGGGCCGATTAAATACGCAGTATTTT. Amino acids: CASSYDEGRLNTQYF.

The chain combines TRBV5-6 with TRBJ2-5; D perhaps matches TRBD1 (7 bases). CDR1 and CDR2 from the germline V gene are SGHDT and YYEEEE. The V end lost 4 bases, the J end lost 1 base, and 17 bases lay between the germline ends. CDR3 length: 16 residues. CDR3 region: CASSETGRNLQETQYF. The CDR3 region has the DNA TGTGCCAGCAGCGAGACAGGGAGGAACCTCCAAGAGACCCAGTACTTC.

The chain has TRBV19 and TRBJ1-6; D ambiguous. V was pared by 9 bases and J by 10 bases, with 13 bases between. The CDR3 runs 12 residues. Germline V gives CDR1 LNHDA, CDR2 SQIVND (reference sequence). For the CDR3, the DNA is TGTGCCAGCAAGGACCTCGAGTCACCCCTCCACTTT. This translates into CASKDLESPLHF. The full variable domain, in which reference TRBV19 and TRBJ1-6 provide the parts outside the CDR3, is DGGITQSPKYLFRKEGQNVTLSCEQNLNHDAMYWYRQDPGQGLRLIYYSQIVNDFQKGDIAEGYSVSREKKESFPLTVTSAQKNPTAFYLCASKDLESPLHFGNGTRLTVT.

J is TRBJ2-3 and V is TRBV4-3; 9 bases align to TRBD2. The ends lost 0 bases at V and 5 bases at J; junction bases unmatched: 9. The CDR3 has 17 residues. CDR1 LGHNA and CDR2 YSLEER come from the germline V gene. The CDR3 is CASSQDPGGRALDTQYF. In DNA, the CDR3 is TGCGCCAGCAGCCAAGATCCTGGCGGGAGGGCTCTAGATACGCAGTATTTT.

The V gene is TRBV27, the J gene TRBJ1-4; possible D gene TRBD1, 5 bases. This CDR3 comprises 14 residues. V was cut by 3 bases and J by 7 bases, with 12 bases left in between. CDR1 and CDR2 from the germline V gene are MNHEY and SMNVEV (reference sequence). DNA of the CDR3: TGTGCCAGCAGTTTGCGGGGGAGGGGTGAAAAACTGTTTTTT. Protein sequence: CASSLRGRGEKLFF.

The chain combines TRBV2 with TRBJ2-2; D is perhaps TRBD2 (7 bases). CDR1 is SNHLY, CDR2 FYNNEI, per germline. The CDR3 is 14 amino acids. Deletions cut 6 bases from V and 6 bases from J, with 14 bases between. CDR3 nucleotide sequence: TGTGCCAGCAGGATACGGGGGGCCCCCGGGGAGCTGTTTTTT. This gives the protein CASRIRGAPGELFF.

The rearrangement joins TRBV2 to TRBJ2-2; no clear D gene. The CDR3 is made up of 14 amino acids. Trimming pared 5 bases from V and 5 bases from J, leaving 12 bases between. The V gene's germline CDR1 is SNHLY and CDR2 FYNNEI. This CDR3 is CASSPRSPTGELFF. CDR3 DNA sequence: TGTGCCAGCAGTCCGCGTAGCCCGACCGGGGAGCTGTTTTTT.

This rearrangement joins TRBV6-5 to TRBJ2-1; D not resolved. Trimming left V 0 bases short and J 7 bases short, with 13 bases between. The CDR3 is made up of 15 amino acids. Germline-derived CDR1 and CDR2 are MNHEY and SVGAGI. CDR3 sequence reads: CASSYSPSSANEQFF. The CDR3, as DNA: TGTGCCAGCAGTTACTCGCCGAGTTCCGCTAATGAGCAGTTCTTC.

The chain has TRBV4-1 and TRBJ2-1; TRBD1 aligns across 8 bases. The CDR3 spans 17 residues. J lost 5 bases, V lost 0 bases, and 9 bases had no gene match. Germline loops: CDR1 MGHRA, CDR2 YSYEKL. The CDR3 region is CASSQDLSDRADNEQFF. The CDR3 DNA reads TGCGCCAGCAGCCAAGATCTGTCGGACAGGGCTGACAATGAGCAGTTCTTC.

The chain couples TRBV19 to TRBJ2-7; D might be TRBD1 (7 bases). Germline V gene lookup returns CDR1 LNHDA and CDR2 SQIVND (reference sequence). Trimming shortened V by 6 bases and J by 6 bases, and 18 bases separated the two germline ends. The CDR3 runs to 14 residues. The CDR3 DNA reads TGTGCCAGTAGCTACTCAGGGGGGCAGGGCGAGCAGTACTTC. Amino acids: CASSYSGGQGEQYF.

This clone came up a few times. The V gene is TRBV19, the J gene TRBJ2-7; 7 bases map to TRBD2. The CDR3 is 14 amino acids. Germline trimming cut 7 bases from V and 0 bases from J; bases unmatched to any gene: 6. CDR1 is LNHDA, CDR2 SQIVND, per germline (reference sequence). The DNA of the CDR3 is TGTGCCAGTAAAACTAGCGTAAGCTCCTACGAGCAGTACTTC. Translation: CASKTSVSSYEQYF.